These 18 T cell receptor beta chains were all obtained from the same sample, sequenced in a study of blood T cell repertoires in COVID-19. The repertoire was sequenced with immunoSEQ multiplex PCR; TCRdb's copy has only in-frame clones and lacks some. This sample has around 200,000 clones, with 85% found just once. The sequenced sample consisted of PBMCs or T cells enriched from blood (not recorded which). The receptors derive from a man aged 35 to 55 who had recovered from COVID-19.

The CDR3, as DNA: TGTGCCAGCAGCTTAGACCCCGCGGGGGAAGAGACCCAGTACTTC. This translates into CASSLDPAGEETQYF. V and J are TRBV11-2 and TRBJ2-5, with 7 bases aligning to TRBD2. Germline lookup yields CDR1 SGHAT and CDR2 FQNNGV. With 0 bases clipped from V and 3 bases from J, the junction kept 4 bases outside the gene matches. This CDR3 spans 15 amino acids. Filled out from reference TRBV11-2 and TRBJ2-5, the complete variable domain reads EAGVAQSPRYKIIEKRQSVAFWCNPISGHATLYWYQQILGQGPKLLIQFQNNGVVDDSQLPKDRFSAERLKGVDSTLKIQPAKLEDSAVYLCASSLDPAGEETQYFGPGTRLLVL.

In DNA form, the CDR3 reads TGTGCCAGCAGCTTGGCCGGGACTAGCGGCTACAATGAGCAGTTCTTC. This codes for CASSLAGTSGYNEQFF. The chain links TRBV11-3 to TRBJ2-1, with 11 bases aligning to TRBD2. Trimming removed 3 bases from V and 3 bases from J; junction bases left unmatched: 4. CDR3 size: 16 residues. The germline V gene has CDR1 SGHNT and CDR2 YENEEA.

The chain carries TRBV7-9 and TRBJ2-1, with D maybe TRBD2 (6 bases). Deletions cut 2 bases from V and 3 bases from J, with 14 bases between. Per the germline V gene, CDR1 is SEHNR and CDR2 is FQNEAQ (reference sequence). This CDR3 comprises 16 residues. CDR3 nucleotide sequence: TGTGCCAGCAGCTTATGGGGGACTCAAAACTACAATGAGCAGTTCTTC. Translating it yields CASSLWGTQNYNEQFF. The complete variable domain, with remaining parts taken from reference TRBV7-9 and TRBJ2-1, reads DTGVSQNPRHKITKRGQNVTFRCDPISEHNRLYWYRQTLGQGPEFLTYFQNEAQLEKSRLLSDRFSAERPKGSFSTLEIQRTEQGDSAMYLCASSLWGTQNYNEQFFGPGTRLTVL.

The rearrangement uses TRBV24-1 and TRBJ2-3, with D tentatively TRBD2 (5 bases). Per the germline V gene, CDR1 is KGHDR and CDR2 is SFDVKD. The CDR3 runs to 13 residues. Trimming removed 8 bases from V and 2 bases from J, with 10 bases in between. CDR3 loop: CATKIRDTDTQYF. CDR3 in DNA: TGTGCCACCAAAATCCGGGACACAGATACGCAGTATTTT.

The V call is TRBV10-3, the J call TRBJ2-1; 10 bases line up with TRBD2. Trimming cost V 6 bases and J 10 bases; bases outside gene matches: 3. The germline V gene encodes CDR1 ENHRY and CDR2 SYGVKD. The CDR3 totals 12 residues. This CDR3 reads CAISGLAAEQFF. For the CDR3, the DNA is TGTGCCATCAGCGGACTAGCGGCCGAGCAGTTCTTC.

This chain links TRBV5-4 with TRBJ2-7, with TRBD1 identical over 7 bases. J gave up 3 bases and V 7 bases, and 16 bases lay outside the gene matches. From germline, CDR1 is SGHNT and CDR2 YYREEE (reference sequence). The CDR3 spans 16 residues. DNA for the CDR3: TGTGCCAGCGGAAATCGACAGGGTCCCACAGGCTACGAGCAGTACTTC. Translating gives CASGNRQGPTGYEQYF.

The chain joins TRBV6-2 or TRBV6-3 to TRBJ2-7, with 9 bases fitting TRBD2. The V segment lost 0 bases and the J segment 4 bases; nucleotides outside the gene matches: 4. CDR1 is MNHEY and CDR2 is SVGEGT in the germline V gene. There are 15 residues in the CDR3. The CDR3: CASSYSAGGLYEQYF. The CDR3 DNA sequence: TGTGCCAGCAGTTACTCAGCGGGAGGCCTATACGAGCAGTACTTC.

The rearrangement uses TRBV7-2 and TRBJ2-7; 8 nucleotides match TRBD1. CDR1 SGHTA and CDR2 FQGNSA come from the germline V gene. Trimming cost V 4 bases and J 3 bases; bases outside gene matches: 2. CDR3 size: 13 residues. The DNA for the CDR3 is TGTGCCAGCAGCTGGGACAGGTTCTACGAGCAGTACTTC. Residues: CASSWDRFYEQYF. Combining the CDR3 with reference TRBV7-2 and TRBJ2-7 gives the whole variable domain GAGVSQSPSNKVTEKGKDVELRCDPISGHTALYWYRQSLGQGLEFLIYFQGNSAPDKSGLPSDRFSAERTGGSVSTLTIQRTQQEDSAVYLCASSWDRFYEQYFGPGTRLTVT.

This chain connects TRBV5-1 to TRBJ1-3; D might be TRBD1 (5 bases). This CDR3 contains 16 residues. Germline-derived CDR1 and CDR2 are SGHRS and YFSETQ. Deletions cut 3 bases from V and 4 bases from J, with 17 bases between. This CDR3 is CASSYGTPGSGNTIYF. The CDR3 DNA is TGCGCCAGCAGCTACGGTACCCCAGGGTCCGGAAACACCATATATTTT.

The chain couples TRBV4-1 to TRBJ1-6; 10 bases are shared with TRBD1. With 3 bases clipped from V and 3 bases from J, the junction kept 5 bases outside the gene matches. Germline V gene sequence: CDR1 MGHRA, CDR2 YSYEKL. CDR3 length: 17 residues. CDR3 amino acids: CASSQDRGVGYNSPLHF. DNA of the CDR3: TGCGCCAGCAGCCAGGACAGGGGGGTGGGCTATAATTCACCCCTCCACTTT.

The genes are TRBV19 and TRBJ1-3, with D hard to call. The CDR3 runs to 14 residues. Germline CDR1 and CDR2: LNHDA and SQIVND (reference sequence). Trimming shortened V by 3 bases and J by 0 bases, and 6 bases separated the two germline ends. The CDR3 reads CASSMSSSGNTIYF. The CDR3, as DNA: TGTGCCAGTAGTATGTCATCCTCTGGAAACACCATATATTTT.

The chain recombines TRBV4-1 with TRBJ1-6, with 8 bases matching TRBD1. V shed 1 base, J shed 7 bases, and the junction held 12 bases outside the gene matches. Germline V gene data show CDR1 as MGHRA and CDR2 as YSYEKL. The CDR3 loop spans 18 amino acids. The CDR3 spells CASSQARTGTGGNSPLHF. For the CDR3, the DNA is TGCGCCAGCAGCCAAGCGAGAACCGGGACAGGAGGCAATTCACCCCTCCACTTT.

The V call is TRBV11-3, the J call TRBJ2-7; D ambiguous. The CDR3 length is 16 residues. Trimming shortened V by 2 bases and J by 2 bases, and 16 bases separated the two germline ends. Germline V gene data show CDR1 as SGHNT and CDR2 as YENEEA. The DNA for the CDR3 is TGTGCCAGCAGCTTACCCAGGCAATCCACCACCTACGAGCAGTACTTC. Encoded protein: CASSLPRQSTTYEQYF.

V and J are TRBV6-2 or TRBV6-3 and TRBJ2-7; a possible D gene is TRBD1 (5 bases). This CDR3 is 14 amino acids long. CDR1 is MNHEY and CDR2 is SVGEGT in the germline V gene. V lost 5 bases to trimming and J lost 1 base, with 12 bases between them. The CDR3 DNA is TGTGCCAGCAGTGACAGTCCTTTATCCTACGAGCAGTACTTC. Translation: CASSDSPLSYEQYF.

This clone occurred a few times. V gene TRBV27 combines with J gene TRBJ1-1; D not certain. Trimming removed 3 bases at V and 0 bases at J, with 5 bases between. CDR3 length equals 13 residues. Germline V CDR1 and CDR2: MNHEY, SMNVEV (reference sequence). CDR3 bases: TGTGCCAGCAGTTTGCAGATGAACACTGAAGCTTTCTTT. As protein: CASSLQMNTEAFF.

The chain recombines TRBV7-6 with TRBJ2-2; 7 bases are shared with TRBD1. This CDR3 has 16 residues. The germline CDR1 and CDR2 sequences are SGHVS and FNYEAQ. The J segment lost 3 bases and the V segment lost 1 base, leaving 5 bases of the junction unmatched. CDR3: CASSLGYTGDTGELFF. The DNA of the CDR3 is TGTGCCAGCAGCTTAGGTTATACAGGGGACACCGGGGAGCTGTTTTTT. The full variable domain, completed using reference TRBV7-6 and TRBJ2-2, is GAGVSQSPRYKVTKRGQDVALRCDPISGHVSLYWYRQALGQGPEFLTYFNYEAQQDKSGLPNDRFSAERPEGSISTLTIQRTEQRDSAMYRCASSLGYTGDTGELFFGEGSRLTVL.

The chain employs TRBV5-1 and TRBJ1-2, with a possible D match to TRBD1 (5 bases). The germline V gene encodes CDR1 SGHRS and CDR2 YFSETQ. The V gene lost 0 bases and the J gene lost 2 bases, with 14 bases spanning the gap. The CDR3 covers 16 residues. DNA for the CDR3: TGCGCCAGCAGCTTGGTCACAGGAGAAGCCAACTATGGCTACACCTTC. It is translated as CASSLVTGEANYGYTF.

The chain recombines TRBV7-8 with TRBJ1-2; no reliable D call. The CDR3 is 15 amino acids. The germline V gene encodes CDR1 SGHVS and CDR2 FQNEAQ. Trimming pared 7 bases from V and 2 bases from J, leaving 17 bases between. CDR3 in amino acids: CASTHEGSSNYGYTF. For the CDR3, the DNA is TGTGCCAGCACCCATGAGGGCAGTTCGAACTATGGCTACACCTTC.